The sequence of this T cell receptor (beta chain) was determined in a study of breast tumors, draining lymph nodes, adjacent tissues. Study-level findings and limits: Tumor and nontumor repertoires were significantly more similar in luminal-like than in basal-like breast cancer. Compared with lymph nodes, tumors were less diverse; compared with nontumor tissue, more. The data were judged consistent with most tumor T cells coming from lymph node and expanding in tumor. Tumor T cell lymph node origin was a supported hypothesis, not proven.

In TCRdb, the multiplex PCR reads were re-called with MiXCR into one record per CDR3 protein. This sample carries 150,000 to 200,000 distinct CDR3 sequences, roughly 30% of them seen once, and the ten largest clones take 4% to 5.5%. This clonotype occurred a few times. What it recognizes is unknown. The CDR3 runs 17 residues. V trimming: 1 base; J trimming: 0 bases; junction bases outside the gene matches: 5. Per the germline V gene, CDR1 is MDHEN and CDR2 is SYDVKM. The lymph nodes were axillary draining lymph nodes from breast cancer patients. The genes are TRBV28 and TRBJ1-2; 10 nucleotides line up with TRBD1. Material for sequencing was axillary lymph node tissue. This sequence was found in a female donor with breast cancer. Some clones in this sample may be carry-over from other donors' samples. The CDR3 nucleotides are TGTGCCAGCAGTTTATTGGACAGGGGGGGATCTAACTATGGCTACACCTTC. Translation: CASSLLDRGGSNYGYTF.